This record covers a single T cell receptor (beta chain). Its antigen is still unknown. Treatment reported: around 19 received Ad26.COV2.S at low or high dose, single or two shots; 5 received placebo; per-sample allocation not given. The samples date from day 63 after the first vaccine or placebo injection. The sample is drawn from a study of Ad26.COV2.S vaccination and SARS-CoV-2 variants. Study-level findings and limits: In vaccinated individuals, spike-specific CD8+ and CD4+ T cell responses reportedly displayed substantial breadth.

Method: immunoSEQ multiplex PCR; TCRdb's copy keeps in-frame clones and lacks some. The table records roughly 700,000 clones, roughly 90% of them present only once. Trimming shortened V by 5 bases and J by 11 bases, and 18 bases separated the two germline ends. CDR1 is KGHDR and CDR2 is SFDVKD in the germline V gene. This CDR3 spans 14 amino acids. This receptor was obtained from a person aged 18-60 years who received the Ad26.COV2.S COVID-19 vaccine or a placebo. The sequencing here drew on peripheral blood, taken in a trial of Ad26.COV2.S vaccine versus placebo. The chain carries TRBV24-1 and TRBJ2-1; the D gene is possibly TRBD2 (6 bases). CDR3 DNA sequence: TGTGCCACCAGTGGCGGGGCAGAGGGACGGAAGCAGTTCTTC. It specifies CATSGGAEGRKQFF.